This entry concerns a single TCR beta chain. CDR3 length: 15 amino acids. V lost 5 bases and J lost 4; bases outside the gene matches: 10. CDR1 is LNHDA and CDR2 is SQIVND in the germline V gene (reference sequence). The source of the sample is a study of cytomegalovirus exposure and HLA in healthy donors. At the level of the study: A later analysis reported the roughly 120 validation repertoires used the same platform as the roughly 700 first-cohort repertoires.

The protocol was immunoSEQ multiplex PCR, while the TCRdb copy is restricted to in-frame clones and leaves out a portion. This table holds 82,000 or so clones, approximately 93% found once. The chain links TRBV19 to TRBJ2-7, with 8 positions matching TRBD2. This sequence originates from a man aged 18 to 29 in good health and CMV-seronegative. Sequenced sample: PBMCs. CDR3 region: CASSGMGLGEYEQYF. The CDR3 DNA reads as TGTGCCAGTAGTGGGATGGGACTAGGAGAGTACGAGCAGTACTTC.